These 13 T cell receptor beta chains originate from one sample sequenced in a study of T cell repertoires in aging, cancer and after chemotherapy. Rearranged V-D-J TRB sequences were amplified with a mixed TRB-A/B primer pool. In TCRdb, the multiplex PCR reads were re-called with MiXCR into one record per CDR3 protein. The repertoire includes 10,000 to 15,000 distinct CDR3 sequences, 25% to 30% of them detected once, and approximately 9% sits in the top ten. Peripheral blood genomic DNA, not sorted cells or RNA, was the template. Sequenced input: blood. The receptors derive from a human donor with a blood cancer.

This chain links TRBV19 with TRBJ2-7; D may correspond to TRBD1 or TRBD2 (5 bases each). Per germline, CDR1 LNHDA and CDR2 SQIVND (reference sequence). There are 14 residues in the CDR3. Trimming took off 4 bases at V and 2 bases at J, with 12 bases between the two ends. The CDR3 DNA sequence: TGTGCCAGTAGTACCCGGGACGGTGCCTACGAGCAGTACTTC. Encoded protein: CASSTRDGAYEQYF.

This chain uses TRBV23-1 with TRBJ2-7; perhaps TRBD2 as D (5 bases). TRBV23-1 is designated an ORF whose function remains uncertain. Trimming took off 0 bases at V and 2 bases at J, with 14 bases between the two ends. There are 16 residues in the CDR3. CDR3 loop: CASSQSGSGVPYEQYV. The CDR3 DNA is TGCGCCAGCAGTCAATCCGGTTCCGGGGTACCCTACGAGCAGTACGTC.

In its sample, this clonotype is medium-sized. The CDR3 sequence: CASSLDQGSGNTIYF. The CDR3 nucleotides are TGTGCCAGCAGCTTGGACCAGGGCTCTGGAAACACCATATATTTT. This sequence joins TRBV7-6 and TRBJ1-3, with D maybe TRBD1 (5 bases). V gave up 3 bases and J gave up 0 bases, with 9 bases separating them. Per germline, CDR1 SGHVS and CDR2 FNYEAQ. The CDR3 is 15 residues long.

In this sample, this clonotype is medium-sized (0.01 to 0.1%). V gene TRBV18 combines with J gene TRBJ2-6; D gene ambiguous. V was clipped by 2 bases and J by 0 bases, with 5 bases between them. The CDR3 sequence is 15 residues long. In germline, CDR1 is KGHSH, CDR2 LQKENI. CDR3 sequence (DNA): TGTGCCAGCTCACCATTAATCTCTGGGGCCAACGTCCTGACTTTC. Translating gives CASSPLISGANVLTF.

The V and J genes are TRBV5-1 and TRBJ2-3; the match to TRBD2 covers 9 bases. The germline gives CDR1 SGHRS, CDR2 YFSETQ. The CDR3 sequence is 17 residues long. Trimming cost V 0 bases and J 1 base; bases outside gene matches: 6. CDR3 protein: CASSLAPQRGGTDTQYF. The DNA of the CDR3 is TGCGCCAGCAGCTTGGCCCCCCAGCGGGGGGGCACAGATACGCAGTATTTT.

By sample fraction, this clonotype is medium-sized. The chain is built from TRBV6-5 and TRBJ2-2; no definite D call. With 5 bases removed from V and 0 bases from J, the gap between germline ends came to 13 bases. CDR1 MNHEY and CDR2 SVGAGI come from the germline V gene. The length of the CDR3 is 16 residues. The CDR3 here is CASSPGRVTNTGELFF. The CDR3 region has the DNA TGTGCCAGCAGTCCCGGCCGGGTTACGAACACCGGGGAGCTGTTTTTT.

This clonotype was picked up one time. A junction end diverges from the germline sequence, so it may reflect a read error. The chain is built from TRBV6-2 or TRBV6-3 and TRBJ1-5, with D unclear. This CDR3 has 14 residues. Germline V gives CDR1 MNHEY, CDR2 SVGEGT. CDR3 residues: CASSYRQVNQPKHF. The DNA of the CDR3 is TGTGCCAGCAGTTACAGGCAGGTCAATCAGCCCAAGCATTTT.

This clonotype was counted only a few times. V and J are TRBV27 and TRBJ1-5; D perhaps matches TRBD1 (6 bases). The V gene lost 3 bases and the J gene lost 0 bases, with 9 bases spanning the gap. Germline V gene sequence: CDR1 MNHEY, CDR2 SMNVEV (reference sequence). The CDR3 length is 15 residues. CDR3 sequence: CASSFQGISNQPQHF. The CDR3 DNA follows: TGTGCCAGCAGTTTCCAGGGGATTAGCAATCAGCCCCAGCATTTT.

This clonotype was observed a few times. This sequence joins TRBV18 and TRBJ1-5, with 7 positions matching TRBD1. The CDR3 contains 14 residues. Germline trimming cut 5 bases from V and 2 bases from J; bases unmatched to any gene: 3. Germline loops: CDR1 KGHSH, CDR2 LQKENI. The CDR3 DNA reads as TGTGCCAGCTCAGAGACAGGGCGCAATCAGCCCCAGCATTTT. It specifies CASSETGRNQPQHF.

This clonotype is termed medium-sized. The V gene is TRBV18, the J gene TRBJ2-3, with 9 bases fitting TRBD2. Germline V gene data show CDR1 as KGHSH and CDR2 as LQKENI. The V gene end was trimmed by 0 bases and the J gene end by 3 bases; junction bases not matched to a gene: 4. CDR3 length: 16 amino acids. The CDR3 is CASSPPLAGITDTQYF. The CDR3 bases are TGTGCCAGCTCACCACCGCTAGCGGGGATTACAGATACGCAGTATTTT.

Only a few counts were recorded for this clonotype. CDR3 sequence: CAISTTGHDGSPLHF. DNA for the CDR3: TGTGCCATCAGTACAACAGGGCACGACGGTTCACCCCTCCACTTT. The chain couples TRBV10-3 to TRBJ1-6; weak D call: TRBD1 (6 bases). Germline V gives CDR1 ENHRY, CDR2 SYGVKD. The CDR3 covers 15 residues. V was trimmed by 5 bases and J by 9 bases, leaving 17 bases between them.

The CDR3 reads CASSLGEVEKLFF. The CDR3 DNA is TGTGCCAGCAGCTTAGGGGAGGTTGAAAAACTGTTTTTT. V is TRBV14 and J is TRBJ1-4, with D maybe TRBD1 (5 bases). The CDR3 has 13 residues. The V end was cut by 5 bases, the J end by 7 bases, with 11 bases between. Germline CDR1 reads SGHDN; CDR2 reads FVKESK.

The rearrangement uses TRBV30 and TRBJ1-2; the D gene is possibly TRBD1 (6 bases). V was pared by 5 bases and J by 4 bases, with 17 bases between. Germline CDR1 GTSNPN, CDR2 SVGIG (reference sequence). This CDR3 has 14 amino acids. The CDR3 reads CAWARRGGLYGYTF. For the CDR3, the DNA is TGTGCCTGGGCCAGGCGAGGGGGTCTCTATGGCTACACCTTC.